One and the same sample provided the 25 T cell receptor beta chains below, sequenced in a study of blood T cell repertoires in COVID-19 (dated by TCRdb to 2020 to 2021). The library was built by means of the immunoSEQ multiplex PCR assay. TCRdb holds this immuneACCESS table with in-frame rearrangements only. Some clones are missing; in checked studies, unresolved V genes explain under half, and the rest has no known cause. In this sample the table shows over 85,000 clones, 84% of which occur a single time. The ten biggest clones cover 25% of the sample. The sequenced material came from peripheral blood. The receptor set was obtained from a man aged 55 to 70 with acute or convalescent COVID-19.

The chain combines TRBV28 with TRBJ1-2; D call uncertain. V lost 10 bases to trimming and J lost 1 base, with 13 bases between them. CDR1 is MDHEN and CDR2 is SYDVKM in the germline V gene. The CDR3 is made up of 13 amino acids. The DNA of the CDR3 is TGTGCCATCATGCGGCAGAATAACTATGGCTACACCTTC. As protein: CAIMRQNNYGYTF.

This chain connects TRBV7-9 to TRBJ2-1, with 7 bases matching TRBD1. This CDR3 region has 15 residues. Trimming at V came to 5 bases and at J to 6 bases, leaving 10 bases not matched to a gene. Germline V gene lookup returns CDR1 SEHNR and CDR2 FQNEAQ (reference sequence). Here the CDR3 reads CASSQQGKGANEQFF. The CDR3 bases are TGTGCCAGCAGCCAACAGGGGAAGGGGGCCAATGAGCAGTTCTTC.

The V call is TRBV6-2 or TRBV6-3, the J call TRBJ2-7; D is possibly TRBD2 (5 bases). The germline gives CDR1 MNHEY, CDR2 SVGEGT. V shed 4 bases and J shed 4 bases, with 17 bases lying between them. The CDR3 spans 15 residues. The CDR3 coding sequence is TGTGCCAGCAGTTCGCAGCGGTCCGTTACGTACGAGCAGTACTTC. Residues: CASSSQRSVTYEQYF.

V is TRBV5-4 and J is TRBJ1-2; maybe TRBD1 (5 bases). Germline values: CDR1 SGHNT, CDR2 YYREEE (reference sequence). Trimming took 2 bases from V and 4 from J, leaving 15 bases between them. The CDR3 runs to 15 residues. CDR3 in DNA: TGTGCCAGCAGCTTCCTCTCCTTGGGGCCCTATGGCTACACCTTC. Translated, it gives CASSFLSLGPYGYTF.

The rearrangement links TRBV20-1 to TRBJ2-1, with 15 nucleotides matching TRBD2. V lost 3 bases to trimming and J lost 7 bases; unmatched junction nucleotides: 7. The CDR3 spans 16 residues. Germline V CDR1 and CDR2: DFQATT, SNEGSKA (reference sequence). CDR3 nucleotides: TGCAGTGCTAGTATAGGGACTAGCGGGGGGTTGAATGAGCAGTTCTTC. As protein: CSASIGTSGGLNEQFF.

The V call is TRBV18, the J call TRBJ1-1, with D tentatively TRBD1 (5 bases). The CDR3 spans 15 residues. Deletions cut 3 bases from V and 4 bases from J, with 15 bases between. Looked up from germline, CDR1 is KGHSH and CDR2 is LQKENI. The CDR3 nucleotides read TGTGCCAGCTCACCTCTGGGATTGGGGCGCACTGAAGCTTTCTTT. This codes for CASSPLGLGRTEAFF.

The V call is TRBV2, the J call TRBJ1-5; D may be TRBD1 (6 bases). The V gene lost 5 bases and the J gene lost 7 bases, with 12 bases spanning the gap. The CDR3 is 13 residues long. Germline loops: CDR1 SNHLY, CDR2 FYNNEI. In DNA form, the CDR3 reads TGTGCCAGCAGTAGCGGCAGGGGACAGCCCCAGCATTTT. It specifies CASSSGRGQPQHF.

The rearrangement joins TRBV7-2 to TRBJ2-2; 9 nucleotides agree with TRBD2. CDR3 length: 14 residues. Per the germline V gene, CDR1 is SGHTA and CDR2 is FQGNSA. The junction had 6 bases not matched to a gene; V was cut back by 5 bases and J by 8 bases. The CDR3 protein is CASSTLAGSGELFF. Here the CDR3 DNA reads TGTGCCAGCAGCACCCTAGCGGGGTCAGGGGAGCTGTTTTTT.

The V gene is TRBV5-1, the J gene TRBJ1-2; tentative D call: TRBD1 (5 bases). With 0 bases removed from V and 3 bases from J, the gap between germline ends came to 9 bases. Germline loops: CDR1 SGHRS, CDR2 YFSETQ. CDR3 length: 14 residues. The CDR3 DNA sequence: TGCGCCAGCAGCTTGGGGGACTTATACTATGGCTACACCTTC. Translation gives CASSLGDLYYGYTF. The entire variable domain, with the rest obtained from reference TRBV5-1 and TRBJ1-2, is as follows: KAGVTQTPRYLIKTRGQQVTLSCSPISGHRSVSWYQQTPGQGLQFLFEYFSETQRNKGNFPGRFSGRQFSNSRSEMNVSTLELGDSALYLCASSLGDLYYGYTFGSGTRLTVV.

The V call is TRBV15, the J call TRBJ1-5; 11 nucleotides match TRBD1. Trimming removed 6 bases from V and 6 bases from J; junction bases left unmatched: 4. This CDR3 has 14 amino acids. The germline gives CDR1 LNHNV, CDR2 YYDKDF (reference sequence). The CDR3 nucleotides are TGTGCCACCAGATCAGGACAGGGGGCTCAGCCCCAGCATTTT. Translating gives CATRSGQGAQPQHF.

The V call is TRBV3-1 (or the pseudogene TRBV3-2), the J call TRBJ2-3; TRBD2 agrees at 7 bases. The CDR3 has 15 amino acids. Germline lookup yields CDR1 LGHDT and CDR2 YNNKEL (reference sequence). Losses at the gene ends were 0 bases for V and 8 bases for J; bases not matched to a gene: 8. The CDR3 bases are TGTGCCAGCAGCCAAGATACGAAGCGGGGAGTTACGCAGTATTTT. Residues: CASSQDTKRGVTQYF.

The chain joins TRBV29-1 to TRBJ1-3, with 10 bases matching TRBD1. The CDR3 runs to 12 residues. Germline loops: CDR1 SQVTM, CDR2 ANQGSEA. V lost 6 bases, J lost 6 bases, and 2 bases stayed unmatched. The CDR3 loop is CSVGTGENTIYF. DNA for the CDR3: TGCAGCGTCGGGACAGGGGAAAACACCATATATTTT.

This clone is a singleton in its sample. The chain employs TRBV3-1 (or the pseudogene TRBV3-2) and TRBJ1-4; possibly TRBD1 for D (6 bases). This CDR3 has 14 amino acids. Germline V gene sequence: CDR1 LGHDT, CDR2 YNNKEL (reference sequence). Trimming shortened V by 3 bases and J by 6 bases, and 11 bases separated the two germline ends. CDR3 bases: TGTGCCAGCAGCCACAGGGGTTCAGATGAAAAACTGTTTTTT. Protein sequence: CASSHRGSDEKLFF.

This chain joins TRBV19 and TRBJ2-2; D is uncertain. Looked up from germline, CDR1 is LNHDA and CDR2 is SQIVND (reference sequence). The CDR3 is made up of 15 amino acids. V lost 6 bases, J lost 4 bases, and 15 bases lay in between. The DNA for the CDR3 is TGTGCCAGTAGCCCTAGAATATCGGGCACCGGGGAGCTGTTTTTT. It specifies CASSPRISGTGELFF. Full variable domain (rest looked up from reference TRBV19 and TRBJ2-2): DGGITQSPKYLFRKEGQNVTLSCEQNLNHDAMYWYRQDPGQGLRLIYYSQIVNDFQKGDIAEGYSVSREKKESFPLTVTSAQKNPTAFYLCASSPRISGTGELFFGEGSRLTVL.

The rearrangement links TRBV30 to TRBJ2-1, with TRBD2 matching over 7 bases. The length of the CDR3 is 15 residues. Germline V gene sequence: CDR1 GTSNPN, CDR2 SVGIG (reference sequence). The junction had 4 bases not matched to a gene; V was cut back by 0 bases and J by 2 bases. In nucleotides, the CDR3 is TGTGCCTGGAGTGTACAAGCGGGACCCTACAATGAGCAGTTCTTC. Amino acid sequence: CAWSVQAGPYNEQFF.

The rearrangement links TRBV19 to TRBJ1-2; D possibly corresponds to TRBD1 (6 bases). Per germline, CDR1 LNHDA and CDR2 SQIVND (reference sequence). This CDR3 is 14 amino acids long. V lost 3 bases and J lost 0, with 8 bases in between. The CDR3 is CASSMDRTNYGYTF. CDR3 DNA: TGTGCCAGTAGTATGGACAGAACTAACTATGGCTACACCTTC.

The chain joins TRBV7-9 to TRBJ2-5; D uncertain. The germline gives CDR1 SEHNR, CDR2 FQNEAQ (reference sequence). V lost 8 bases and J 5 bases, leaving 15 bases between the germline ends. The CDR3 extends over 13 amino acids. CDR3 in amino acids: CASSSLGTETQYF. The CDR3 nucleotides read TGTGCCAGCTCCAGTCTAGGAACGGAGACCCAGTACTTC.

This sequence joins TRBV20-1 and TRBJ1-1, with TRBD1 as a possible D gene (6 bases). In germline, CDR1 is DFQATT, CDR2 SNEGSKA (reference sequence). The CDR3 extends over 14 amino acids. Between the trimmed V and J ends, which lost 3 bases and 1 base, there was a span of 12 bases. The CDR3 sequence is CSASRGGPNTEAFF. The CDR3 nucleotides are TGCAGTGCTAGTAGGGGGGGGCCGAACACTGAAGCTTTCTTT.

The rearrangement joins TRBV9 to TRBJ2-5, with 10 bases aligning to TRBD2. Germline CDR1 reads SGDLS; CDR2 reads YYNGEE. The CDR3 extends over 18 amino acids. The ends lost 3 bases at V and 1 base at J; junction bases unmatched: 12. CDR3 loop: CASSAGTLAGASQETQYF. The CDR3, as DNA: TGTGCCAGCAGCGCGGGAACCCTAGCGGGGGCCTCCCAAGAGACCCAGTACTTC.

CDR3 DNA: TGTGCCAGCAGCCGCGGGGTAGACGACACCGGGGAGCTGTTTTTT. Its protein product is CASSRGVDDTGELFF. The chain couples TRBV6-5 to TRBJ2-2, with D tentatively TRBD2 (6 bases). V lost 6 bases and J 3 bases, leaving 14 bases between the germline ends. Germline V gene sequence: CDR1 MNHEY, CDR2 SVGAGI. This CDR3 is 15 amino acids long.

This clone was seen a single time. The V gene is TRBV5-6, the J gene TRBJ1-5; 9 positions agree with TRBD1. From germline, CDR1 is SGHDT and CDR2 YYEEEE. V shed 4 bases and J 4 bases; nucleotides not matched to a gene: 9. This CDR3 spans 16 amino acids. The DNA for the CDR3 is TGTGCCAGCAGCCCGGGGACAGGGAACGGGAATCAGCCCCAGCATTTT. This translates into CASSPGTGNGNQPQHF.

The chain employs TRBV19 and TRBJ2-7; 7 bases are shared with TRBD1. V was clipped by 4 bases and J by 7 bases; unmatched bases: 7. The V gene's germline CDR1 is LNHDA and CDR2 SQIVND (reference sequence). This CDR3 is 13 amino acids long. In DNA, the CDR3 is TGTGCCAGTAGTAGACAGGGAATGGGGGAGCAGTACTTC. Amino acids: CASSRQGMGEQYF.

This chain connects TRBV10-3 to TRBJ1-6; possible D gene TRBD1, 5 bases. The germline V gene encodes CDR1 ENHRY and CDR2 SYGVKD. This CDR3 spans 13 amino acids. Trimming stripped 11 bases from V and 5 bases from J, with 13 bases between. The CDR3 DNA reads as TGTGCCTCAAAGGGGTTTAATAATTCACCCCTCCACTTT. It translates to CASKGFNNSPLHF.

The chain links TRBV5-1 to TRBJ1-1; 8 nucleotides match TRBD1. J lost 7 bases, V lost 2 bases, and 7 bases had no gene match. The CDR3 sequence is 14 residues long. Germline V gene sequence: CDR1 SGHRS, CDR2 YFSETQ. CDR3 in amino acids: CASSLQGGFGEAFF. CDR3 nucleotides: TGCGCCAGCAGCTTACAGGGGGGGTTTGGTGAAGCTTTCTTT. The full variable domain, with the rest looked up from reference TRBV5-1 and TRBJ1-1, is KAGVTQTPRYLIKTRGQQVTLSCSPISGHRSVSWYQQTPGQGLQFLFEYFSETQRNKGNFPGRFSGRQFSNSRSEMNVSTLELGDSALYLCASSLQGGFGEAFFGQGTRLTVV.

This sequence joins TRBV6-1 and TRBJ1-2; the D gene is possibly TRBD1 (5 bases). V was shortened by 0 bases and J by 4 bases, with 9 bases between the two germline ends. Germline loops: CDR1 MNHNS, CDR2 SASEGT. The CDR3 extends over 14 amino acids. The CDR3 sequence is CASSEARQGYGYTF. The CDR3, as DNA: TGTGCCAGCAGTGAAGCGCGGCAGGGCTATGGCTACACCTTC.